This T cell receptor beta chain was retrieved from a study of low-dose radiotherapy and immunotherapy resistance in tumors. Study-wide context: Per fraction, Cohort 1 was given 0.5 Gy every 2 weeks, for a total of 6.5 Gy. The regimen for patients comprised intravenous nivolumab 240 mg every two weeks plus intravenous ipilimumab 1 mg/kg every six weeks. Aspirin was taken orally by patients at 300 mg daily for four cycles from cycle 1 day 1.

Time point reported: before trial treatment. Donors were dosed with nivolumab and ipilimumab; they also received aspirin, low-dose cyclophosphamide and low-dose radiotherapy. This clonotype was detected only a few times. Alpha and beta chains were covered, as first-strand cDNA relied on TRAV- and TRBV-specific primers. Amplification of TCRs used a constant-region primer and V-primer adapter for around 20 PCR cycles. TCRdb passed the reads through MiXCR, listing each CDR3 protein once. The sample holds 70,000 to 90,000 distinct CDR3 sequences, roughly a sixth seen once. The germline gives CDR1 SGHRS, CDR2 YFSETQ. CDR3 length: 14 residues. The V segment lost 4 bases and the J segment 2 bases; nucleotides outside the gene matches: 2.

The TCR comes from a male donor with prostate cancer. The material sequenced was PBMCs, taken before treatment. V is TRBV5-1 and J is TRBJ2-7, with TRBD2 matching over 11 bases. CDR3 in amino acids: CASSQTSGAYEQYF. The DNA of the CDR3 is TGCGCCAGCAGCCAGACTAGCGGGGCCTACGAGCAGTACTTC.